The 18 T cell receptor beta chains reported below all come from one sample, sequenced in a study of patients and donors after allogeneic stem cell transplantation. MiXCR, applied by TCRdb to the RT-PCR reads, yields one record per CDR3 protein. Here the sample spans hundreds of thousands of distinct CDR3 sequences, 15% to 20% being singletons. The sequenced sample consisted of blood, either unsorted or a sorted T cell fraction (not recorded which). The receptors derive from a human donor who was either an allogeneic HSCT recipient or a stem cell or donor lymphocyte infusion donor (not recorded which). It is not recorded whose cells these are; they may come from a transplant donor.

J is TRBJ1-4 and V is TRBV29-1, with no clear D. Germline V gene lookup returns CDR1 SQVTM and CDR2 ANQGSEA. Trimming took 4 bases from V and 7 from J, leaving 13 bases between them. The CDR3 runs to 13 residues. The CDR3 reads CSVASFLGEKLFF. CDR3 bases: TGCAGCGTTGCGTCGTTTTTAGGTGAAAAACTGTTTTTT. The entire variable domain, with the rest obtained from reference TRBV29-1 and TRBJ1-4, is as follows: SAVISQKPSRDICQRGTSLTIQCQVDSQVTMMFWYRQQPGQSLTLIATANQGSEATYESGFVIDKFPISRPNLTFSTLTVSNMSPEDSSIYLCSVASFLGEKLFFGSGTQLSVL.

The chain couples TRBV15 to TRBJ2-2; D assignment may be TRBD1 or TRBD2 (6 bases each). The CDR3 contains 15 residues. V shed 1 base and J shed 6 bases, with 12 bases lying between them. The germline gives CDR1 LNHNV, CDR2 YYDKDF (reference sequence). CDR3 coding DNA: TGTGCCACCAGCAGAGCGGGGGCACGACCCGGGGAGCTGTTTTTT. Translating it yields CATSRAGARPGELFF.

This clonotype was recorded many times. The chain couples TRBV12-3 or TRBV12-4 to TRBJ2-3; D possibly corresponds to TRBD2 (5 bases). Trimming removed 3 bases at V and 0 bases at J, with 10 bases between. This CDR3 is built from 15 residues. CDR3 protein: CASSFGGFSTDTQYF. The CDR3 DNA reads TGTGCCAGCAGTTTCGGCGGGTTTAGCACAGATACGCAGTATTTT.

The V and J genes are TRBV5-1 and TRBJ2-1, with TRBD1 matching 8 bases. The CDR3 has 18 amino acids. Germline V lookup: CDR1 SGHRS, CDR2 YFSETQ. The ends lost 0 bases at V and 3 bases at J; junction bases unmatched: 11. CDR3 in DNA: TGCGCCAGCAGCTTGGGTCTCGGACAGGGTATGGGCTACAATGAGCAGTTCTTC. Its translation is CASSLGLGQGMGYNEQFF.

This clonotype was found a few times. The gene calls are TRBV10-3 and TRBJ2-7, with 9 bases aligning to TRBD1. The CDR3 covers 15 residues. J lost 2 bases, V lost 2 bases, and 4 bases had no gene match. The germline V gene encodes CDR1 ENHRY and CDR2 SYGVKD. The CDR3 loop is CAISEEGQGTYEQYF. CDR3 nucleotides: TGTGCCATCAGTGAGGAGGGACAGGGCACCTACGAGCAGTACTTC.

This clonotype has a handful of counts. The chain combines TRBV20-1 with TRBJ2-1; D uncertain. Trimming left V 1 base short and J 6 bases short, with 13 bases between. The CDR3 loop spans 14 amino acids. Germline V gene sequence: CDR1 DFQATT, CDR2 SNEGSKA (reference sequence). The CDR3 DNA follows: TGCAGTGCTAGAGGACGAACCGTTAGCAATGAGCAGTTCTTC. Protein: CSARGRTVSNEQFF.

This clonotype occurred once. The chain combines TRBV5-5 with TRBJ2-7; 9 bases line up with TRBD1. V lost 4 bases and J lost 6; bases outside the gene matches: 8. Germline CDR1 reads SGHKS; CDR2 reads YYEKEE (reference sequence). The CDR3 runs 14 residues. In DNA, the CDR3 is TGTGCCAGCAGCCCCTGGGACAGGGTTGTCGAGCAGTACTTC. It specifies CASSPWDRVVEQYF.

This clonotype has only a few counts. The genes are TRBV5-1 and TRBJ1-1; D is unresolved. Trimming stripped 2 bases from V and 1 base from J, with 6 bases between. The germline gives CDR1 SGHRS, CDR2 YFSETQ. CDR3 length: 13 residues. CDR3 sequence (DNA): TGCGCCAGCAGCTTTAACACGAACACTGAAGCTTTCTTT. This translates into CASSFNTNTEAFF.

This clonotype has a handful of counts. CDR3 protein: CASSLTPTEQYF. The CDR3 DNA is TGTGCCAGCAGCCTAACGCCTACCGAGCAGTACTTC. The J gene is TRBJ2-7, the V gene TRBV7-2; D is ambiguous. CDR3 length equals 12 residues. Per germline, CDR1 SGHTA and CDR2 FQGNSA. Trimming removed 5 bases at V and 6 bases at J, with 11 bases between.

The rearrangement links TRBV6-5 to TRBJ2-3; 11 bases match TRBD2. CDR3 size: 15 residues. Germline V lookup: CDR1 MNHEY, CDR2 SVGAGI. With V trimmed by 2 bases and J by 5 bases, 3 bases remained unmatched. CDR3 sequence: CASSYRLAGGDTQYF. In DNA form, the CDR3 reads TGTGCCAGCAGTTACCGTCTAGCGGGGGGAGATACGCAGTATTTT.

This clonotype was picked up many times. The V call is TRBV12-3 or TRBV12-4, the J call TRBJ2-4, with D possibly being TRBD1 (5 bases). The length of the CDR3 is 15 residues. The V end lost 4 bases, the J end lost 8 bases, and 18 bases lay between the germline ends. DNA for the CDR3: TGTGCCAGCAGTTCTCCCCAGGGCCCCAGATACATTCAGTACTTC. Amino acids: CASSSPQGPRYIQYF.

This clonotype has just a few counts. V usage is TRBV20-1 and J usage is TRBJ2-5; 12 nucleotides agree with TRBD2. V dropped 5 bases and J dropped 5; count of bases not matched to a gene: 9. Germline V gene data show CDR1 as DFQATT and CDR2 as SNEGSKA (reference sequence). The CDR3 loop spans 15 amino acids. This chain's CDR3 is CSAWPSGRAGETQYF. The CDR3 DNA is TGCAGTGCTTGGCCTAGCGGGAGGGCCGGTGAGACCCAGTACTTC.

V is TRBV12-3 or TRBV12-4 and J is TRBJ2-1; 7 bases agree with TRBD2. J was trimmed by 10 bases and V by 4 bases; bases with no gene match: 10. This CDR3 is built from 14 residues. The CDR3, as DNA: TGTGCCAGCAGTTGGGACCGGGGGGAGGGAGAGCAGTTCTTC. This sequence encodes CASSWDRGEGEQFF.

The chain carries TRBV2 and TRBJ2-3, with D uncertain. Germline-derived CDR1 and CDR2 are SNHLY and FYNNEI. Trimming removed 6 bases from V and 0 bases from J, with 16 bases in between. The CDR3 runs 16 residues. In nucleotides, the CDR3 is TGTGCCAGCAGCCAGCCCTACTCGGCTAGCACAGATACGCAGTATTTT. Its translation is CASSQPYSASTDTQYF.

J is TRBJ2-2 and V is TRBV10-3; D is unresolved. The CDR3 is 17 amino acids. Looked up from germline, CDR1 is ENHRY and CDR2 is SYGVKD. The V end was cut by 3 bases, the J end by 4 bases, with 18 bases between. The CDR3 protein is CAISDTPRQDGTGELFF. The CDR3 DNA follows: TGTGCCATCAGTGACACCCCGAGACAAGATGGCACCGGGGAGCTGTTTTTT.

V is TRBV29-1 and J is TRBJ2-7, with TRBD1 identical over 7 bases. CDR1 and CDR2 from the germline V gene are SQVTM and ANQGSEA. Germline trimming cut 7 bases from V and 4 bases from J; bases unmatched to any gene: 4. This CDR3 comprises 11 residues. CDR3 sequence (DNA): TGCAGCGCCGCCAGGGGGTACGAGCAGTACTTC. Translated, it gives CSAARGYEQYF.

This clonotype showed up just a few times. The chain combines TRBV5-1 with TRBJ1-6; 8 bases align to TRBD1. The V segment lost 3 bases and the J segment 7 bases; nucleotides outside the gene matches: 3. In germline, CDR1 is SGHRS, CDR2 YFSETQ. The CDR3 runs 14 residues. The CDR3 sequence: CASSWGQANSPLHF. The CDR3 bases are TGCGCCAGCAGCTGGGGACAGGCAAATTCACCCCTCCACTTT.

This clonotype was seen many times. The chain has TRBV10-3 and TRBJ2-2, with D perhaps given as TRBD1 or TRBD2 (5 bases each). The germline CDR1 and CDR2 sequences are ENHRY and SYGVKD. CDR3 length: 14 residues. Trimming took 6 bases from V and 2 from J, leaving 10 bases between them. The CDR3 loop is CAISGTDNTGELFF. As DNA, the CDR3 is TGTGCCATCAGCGGGACGGATAACACCGGGGAGCTGTTTTTT.